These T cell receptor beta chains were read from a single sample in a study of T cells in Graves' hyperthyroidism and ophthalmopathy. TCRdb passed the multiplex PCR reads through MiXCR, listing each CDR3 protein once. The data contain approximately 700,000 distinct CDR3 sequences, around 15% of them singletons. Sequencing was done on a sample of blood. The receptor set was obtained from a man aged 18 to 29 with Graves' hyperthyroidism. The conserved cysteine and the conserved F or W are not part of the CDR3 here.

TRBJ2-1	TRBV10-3	AITAGLARRGNEQF
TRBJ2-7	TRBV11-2	ASSAPTSGSDEQY
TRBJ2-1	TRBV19	ASSIEVRAATNEQF
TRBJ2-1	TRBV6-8	ASTAGTSGWNHEQF
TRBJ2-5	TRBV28	ASSFGSQGRLETQY
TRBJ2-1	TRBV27	ASSLKGYNEQF
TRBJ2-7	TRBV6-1	ASSNVRAYEQY
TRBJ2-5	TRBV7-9	ASSSWTTVKETQY
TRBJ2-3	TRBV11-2	ASSLSQGNTDTQY
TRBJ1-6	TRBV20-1	SARKEHSNSPLH
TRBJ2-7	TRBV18	ASSRGQGSPYEQY
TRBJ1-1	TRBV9	ASSVTLTPTEAF
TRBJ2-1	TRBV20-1	SARKGLAGYNEQF
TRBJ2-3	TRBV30	AWSVAGEQY
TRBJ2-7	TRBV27	ASRHRVGEQY
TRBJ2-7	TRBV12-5	ARREVGYEQY
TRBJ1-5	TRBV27	ASSPSRDRGNQPQH
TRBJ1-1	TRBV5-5	ASSSEVNTEAF
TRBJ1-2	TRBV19	ASTRGLGYGYT
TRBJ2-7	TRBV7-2	ASSEQGVSYEQY
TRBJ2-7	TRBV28	ASSLIGRGIGEQY
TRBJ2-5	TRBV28	ASSLYSKETQY
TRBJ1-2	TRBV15	ATSRDLNGYT
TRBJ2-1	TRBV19	ASSPRDRGLYEQF
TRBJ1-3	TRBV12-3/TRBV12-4	ASLDRKSSGNTIY
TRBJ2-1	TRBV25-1	ASSEHHLGRVEASGRNGNEQF
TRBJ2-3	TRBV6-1	ASSDWTPSTDTQY
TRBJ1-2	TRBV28	ASQTGDYGYT
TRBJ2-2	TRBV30	AWRKLAGTGELF
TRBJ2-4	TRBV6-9	ASSYPPGVAKNIQY
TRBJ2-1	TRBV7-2	ASSFLWNEQF
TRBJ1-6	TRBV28	ASIRGRGGSPLH
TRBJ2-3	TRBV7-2	ASSFGGTSGDTQY
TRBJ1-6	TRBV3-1	ASSPVPYNSPLH
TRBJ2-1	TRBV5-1	ASSEGLSSYNEQF
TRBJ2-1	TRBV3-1	ASSQERQVWYGEQF
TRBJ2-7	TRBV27	ASSFIGAGYEQY
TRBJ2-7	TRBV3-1	ASSPDPAFSYEQY
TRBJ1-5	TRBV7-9	ASSPSGLLNQPQH
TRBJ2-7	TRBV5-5	ASSWVHDEQY
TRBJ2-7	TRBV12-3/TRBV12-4	ASSYQSYEQY
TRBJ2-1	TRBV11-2	ASTNRGANWNDEQF
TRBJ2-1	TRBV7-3	ASSRGGPSSYNEQF
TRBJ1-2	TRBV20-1	SAFATVAYGYT
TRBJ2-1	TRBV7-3	ASSSLAGYGYNEQF
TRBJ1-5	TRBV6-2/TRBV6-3	ASSYRTGTQPQH
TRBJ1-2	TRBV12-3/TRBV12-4	ASSLIQGYGYT
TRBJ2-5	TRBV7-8	ASRLRLSRVGQETQY
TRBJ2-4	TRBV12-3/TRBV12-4	ASSPLGLAKNIQY
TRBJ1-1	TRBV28	ASNGGFEGSTEAF
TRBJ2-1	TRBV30	AWVGGEGTYNEQF
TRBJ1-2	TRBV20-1	SARERTAGDGYT
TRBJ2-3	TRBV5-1	ASSQTTDTQY
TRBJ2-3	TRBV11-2	ASSLTIAGGTDTQY
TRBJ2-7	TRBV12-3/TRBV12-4	ASSSTLLAGASYEQY
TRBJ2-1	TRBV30	AWSRGGINEQF
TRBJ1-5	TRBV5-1	ASSWGQKSNQPQH
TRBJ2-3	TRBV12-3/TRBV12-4	ASSLDLNSRTQY
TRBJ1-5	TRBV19	ASSGTGGGNQPQH
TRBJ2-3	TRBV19	ASSRGSSGVDTQY